What follows describes a single TCR beta chain. The data were taken from a study of blood T cells in healthy people across ages. Sample-barcoded 5' priming and a J-beta primer mix drove a second PCR of about 7 to 11 cycles. A single record per CDR3 protein comes from TCRdb applying MiXCR to the 5' RACE reads. The profile shows 1.5 million to 2 million distinct CDR3 sequences, roughly 43% of them singletons. V was clipped by 4 bases and J by 5 bases, with 20 bases between them. This CDR3 is 16 amino acids long. CDR1 is SNHLY and CDR2 is FYNNEI in the germline V gene. The J gene is TRBJ2-5, the V gene TRBV2; tentatively, D is TRBD1 (5 bases). The receptor comes from a human donor in good health. The sequencing sample was made of blood. The CDR3 loop is CASSGASDNRGETQYF. As DNA, the CDR3 is TGTGCCAGCAGTGGGGCGTCGGACAACCGTGGGGAGACCCAGTACTTC.